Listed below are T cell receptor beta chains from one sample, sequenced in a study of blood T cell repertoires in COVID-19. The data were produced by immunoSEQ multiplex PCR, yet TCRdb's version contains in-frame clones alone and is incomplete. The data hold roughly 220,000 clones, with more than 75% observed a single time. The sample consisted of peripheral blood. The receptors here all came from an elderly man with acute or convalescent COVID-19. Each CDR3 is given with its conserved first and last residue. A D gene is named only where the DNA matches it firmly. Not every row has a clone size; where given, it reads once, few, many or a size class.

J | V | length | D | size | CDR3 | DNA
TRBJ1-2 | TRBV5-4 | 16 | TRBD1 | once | CASSLGTGGSHYGYTF | TGTGCCAGCAGCTTGGGGACAGGGGGATCCCACTATGGCTACACCTTC
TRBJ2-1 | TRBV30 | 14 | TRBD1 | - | CAWSVTGAYNEQFF | TGTGCCTGGAGTGTGACAGGGGCCTACAATGAGCAGTTCTTC
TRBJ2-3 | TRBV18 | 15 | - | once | CASSPGALEADTQYF | TGTGCCAGCTCACCAGGAGCTCTGGAAGCAGATACGCAGTATTTT
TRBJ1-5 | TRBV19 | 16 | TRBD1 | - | CASSTTGLGSNQPQHF | TGTGCCAGTAGTACGACAGGGCTGGGTAGCAATCAGCCCCAGCATTTT
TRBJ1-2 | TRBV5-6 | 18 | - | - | CASSLKRILQGIDYGYTF | TGTGCCAGCAGCTTGAAAAGAATCCTACAGGGAATAGACTATGGCTACACCTTC
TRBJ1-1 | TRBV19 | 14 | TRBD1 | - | CASSTGQGNTEAFF | TGTGCCAGTTCTACGGGACAGGGGAACACTGAAGCTTTCTTT
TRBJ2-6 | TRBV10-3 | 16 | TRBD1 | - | CAISRTGGTGANVLTF | TGTGCCATCAGTCGAACAGGGGGTACTGGGGCCAACGTCCTGACTTTC
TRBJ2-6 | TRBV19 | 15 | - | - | CASSTDNSGANVLTF | TGTGCCAGTAGTACCGACAACTCTGGGGCCAACGTCCTGACTTTC
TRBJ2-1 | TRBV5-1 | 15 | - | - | CASSLAGQGYNEQFF | TGCGCCAGCAGCTTGGCAGGGCAAGGGTACAATGAGCAGTTCTTC
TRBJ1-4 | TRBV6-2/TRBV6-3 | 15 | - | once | CASSYPQGTGEKLFF | TGTGCCAGCAGTTATCCACAGGGTACGGGTGAAAAACTGTTTTTT
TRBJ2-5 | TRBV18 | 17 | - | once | CASSPPTGYYRSETQYF | TGTGCCAGCTCACCCCCAACTGGTTATTACCGCTCAGAGACCCAGTACTTC
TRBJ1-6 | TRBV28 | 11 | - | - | CASSQNSPLHF | TGTGCCAGCAGTCAAAATTCACCCCTCCACTTT
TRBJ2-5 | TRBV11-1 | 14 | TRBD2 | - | CASSLGLALETQYF | TGTGCCAGCAGCTTAGGACTAGCGTTAGAGACCCAGTACTTC
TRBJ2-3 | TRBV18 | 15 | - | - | CASSPFRRGTDTQYF | TGTGCCAGCTCACCATTCCGCAGGGGAACAGATACGCAGTATTTT
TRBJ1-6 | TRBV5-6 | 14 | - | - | CASSRRQSNSPLHF | TGTGCCAGCAGCCGCCGACAGAGTAATTCACCCCTCCACTTT
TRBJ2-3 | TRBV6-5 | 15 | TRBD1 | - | CASSLGQGGTDTQYF | TGTGCCAGCAGCCTTGGACAGGGAGGAACAGATACGCAGTATTTT